The 19 T cell receptor beta chains below were found in one sample sequenced in a study of tumor-infiltrating lymphocytes in oesophageal squamous cell carcinoma. MiXCR, applied by TCRdb to the PCR reads, yields one record per CDR3 protein. The sample lists over 8,000 distinct CDR3 sequences; under 70% were seen once. Specimen: esophageal tumor tissue. The receptors were gathered from a female donor with esophageal squamous cell carcinoma.

This clonotype occurred a few times. J is TRBJ2-3 and V is TRBV7-3; TRBD2 matches at 11 bases. This CDR3 is built from 15 residues. The ends lost 6 bases at V and 2 bases at J; junction bases unmatched: 4. The germline V gene encodes CDR1 SGHTA and CDR2 FQGTGA. The CDR3 DNA reads TGTGCCAGCAGGAATAGCGGGAGGGACACAGATACGCAGTATTTT. Protein product: CASRNSGRDTDTQYF.

V gene TRBV12-3 or TRBV12-4 combines with J gene TRBJ2-1; 13 bases line up with TRBD2. With V trimmed by 6 bases and J by 0 bases, 11 bases remained unmatched. The CDR3 runs 19 residues. This CDR3 is CASRGRPGTSGISYNEQFF. The DNA of the CDR3 is TGTGCCAGCAGAGGCCGGCCTGGGACTAGCGGGATCTCCTACAATGAGCAGTTCTTC.

This clonotype was seen just once. This rearrangement joins TRBV6-4 to TRBJ2-3, with 8 bases matching TRBD2. Germline V gene lookup returns CDR1 MRHNA and CDR2 SNTAGT. J gave up 4 bases and V 0 bases, and 6 bases lay outside the gene matches. This CDR3 is 16 amino acids long. CDR3 DNA: TGTGCCAGCAGTGACTCGAGCGGGGGTGGGGCAGATACGCAGTATTTT. It specifies CASSDSSGGGADTQYF.

This clonotype was seen more than once but under ten times. This rearrangement joins TRBV7-8 to TRBJ2-1; D uncertain. The CDR3 consists of 13 residues. Germline V gene lookup returns CDR1 SGHVS and CDR2 FQNEAQ. The germline V and J ends were trimmed by 1 base and 6 bases, with 7 bases remaining between them. CDR3 nucleotide sequence: TGTGCCAGCAGCTTAGGCTATTCCAATGAGCAGTTCTTC. Translated, it gives CASSLGYSNEQFF.

V usage is TRBV7-2 and J usage is TRBJ2-1; no firm D call. The V end lost 5 bases, the J end lost 5 bases, and 4 bases lay between the germline ends. This CDR3 spans 11 amino acids. Germline-derived CDR1 and CDR2 are SGHTA and FQGNSA. The CDR3 here is CASSPDNEQFF. CDR3 nucleotides: TGTGCCAGCAGCCCAGACAATGAGCAGTTCTTC.

This clonotype was seen at least ten times. The J gene is TRBJ2-5, the V gene TRBV11-1; the D is unclear. The CDR3 is made up of 14 amino acids. Deletions cut 5 bases from V and 1 base from J, with 11 bases between. Germline CDR1 reads SGHAT; CDR2 reads FQDESV (reference sequence). CDR3 in DNA: TGTGCCAGCAGCGACCGTTCTATCCAAGAGACCCAGTACTTC. Its translation is CASSDRSIQETQYF.

This clonotype was counted a few times. The chain couples TRBV28 to TRBJ2-5; no firm D call. Gene TRBJ2-1 matches the end of the DNA better, so the J call may be wrong. Germline V lookup: CDR1 MDHEN, CDR2 SYDVKM. The length of the CDR3 is 13 residues. The CDR3 nucleotides read TGTGCCAGCAGTTTCCTTTTGGTAGATGAGCAGTTCTTC. This translates into CASSFLLVDEQFF.

V usage is TRBV7-9 and J usage is TRBJ2-3; D possibly matches TRBD1 or TRBD2 (6 bases each). The CDR3 sequence is 15 residues long. Trimming cost V 7 bases and J 6 bases, with 20 bases left between them. Germline values: CDR1 SEHNR, CDR2 FQNEAQ (reference sequence). The CDR3 is CASTLLWGAGDTQYF. The CDR3 bases are TGTGCCAGCACCCTCCTGTGGGGGGCTGGGGATACGCAGTATTTT. Full variable domain (missing parts from reference TRBV7-9 and TRBJ2-3): DTGVSQNPRHKITKRGQNVTFRCDPISEHNRLYWYRQTLGQGPEFLTYFQNEAQLEKSRLLSDRFSAERPKGSFSTLEIQRTEQGDSAMYLCASTLLWGAGDTQYFGPGTRLTVL.

This clonotype was counted a few times. The rearrangement links TRBV7-2 to TRBJ2-3; 9 nucleotides match TRBD1. Germline values: CDR1 SGHTA, CDR2 FQGNSA. The CDR3 runs 14 residues. Trimming at V came to 5 bases and at J to 6 bases, leaving 6 bases not matched to a gene. The CDR3 is CASSANRGRDTQYF. The CDR3, as DNA: TGTGCCAGCAGCGCGAACAGGGGGCGGGATACGCAGTATTTT. The complete variable domain, with remaining parts taken from reference TRBV7-2 and TRBJ2-3, reads GAGVSQSPSNKVTEKGKDVELRCDPISGHTALYWYRQSLGQGLEFLIYFQGNSAPDKSGLPSDRFSAERTGGSVSTLTIQRTQQEDSAVYLCASSANRGRDTQYFGPGTRLTVL.

The chain employs TRBV7-6 and TRBJ2-4; 9 nucleotides agree with TRBD2. The end of the DNA is better explained by TRBJ2-1, so the J call may be wrong. Germline assignment: CDR1 SGHVS and CDR2 FNYEAQ. The CDR3 is 16 amino acids. CDR3 nucleotides: TGTGCCAGCAGCTTATCTAGCGGGAAACCCTACAATGAGCAGTTCTTC. Protein product: CASSLSSGKPYNEQFF.

The chain recombines TRBV7-2 with TRBJ2-7; TRBD2 matches 10 bases. In germline, CDR1 is SGHTA, CDR2 FQGNSA. V gave up 6 bases and J gave up 4 bases; unmatched junction bases: 3. The CDR3 has 13 amino acids. The CDR3 nucleotides are TGTGCCAGCAGTTCACTAGCGGGATACGAGCAGTACTTC. This codes for CASSSLAGYEQYF.

J is TRBJ2-5 and V is TRBV7-2; D is unresolved. V lost 5 bases and J lost 4, with 26 bases in between. The germline CDR1 and CDR2 sequences are SGHTA and FQGNSA. The CDR3 loop spans 18 amino acids. CDR3: CASSPKDRGTFTRETQYF. The DNA of the CDR3 is TGTGCCAGCAGCCCCAAGGATCGTGGCACCTTCACTCGAGAGACCCAGTACTTC.

The chain links TRBV7-3 to TRBJ2-7; the D gene is possibly TRBD1 (5 bases). The J call is in doubt because the DNA end fits TRBJ2-1 better. Germline CDR1 and CDR2: SGHTA and FQGTGA. The CDR3 spans 16 residues. The CDR3 DNA is TGTGCCAGCAGCTTAAAGGGGTACGGGTGGGACAATGAGCAGTTCTTC. Translating gives CASSLKGYGWDNEQFF.

V is TRBV7-3 and J is TRBJ2-1, with TRBD1 matching over 9 bases. The DNA end favors TRBJ2-5, so the J call may be wrong. The CDR3 contains 18 residues. Germline lookup yields CDR1 SGHTA and CDR2 FQGTGA. The CDR3 sequence is CASSLGRGQGVNQETQYF. The CDR3 DNA is TGTGCCAGCAGCTTAGGCCGGGGACAGGGTGTGAACCAAGAGACCCAGTACTTC.

This sequence joins TRBV7-4 and TRBJ1-1, with a possible D match to TRBD1 (5 bases). Germline V gives CDR1 SGHVT, CDR2 SQSDAQ. The CDR3 loop spans 13 amino acids. Trimming pared 3 bases from V and 5 bases from J, leaving 10 bases between. CDR3 sequence: CASSFRGRTEAFF. The DNA of the CDR3 is TGTGCCAGCAGCTTTCGGGGACGGACTGAAGCTTTCTTT.

The chain joins TRBV7-3 to TRBJ2-1; 11 bases are shared with TRBD1. The junction had 2 bases not matched to a gene; V was cut back by 5 bases and J by 2 bases. The germline V gene encodes CDR1 SGHTA and CDR2 FQGTGA. The CDR3 has 15 amino acids. CDR3 sequence reads: CASSKGQGAYNEQFF. CDR3 sequence (DNA): TGTGCCAGCAGCAAGGGACAGGGGGCCTACAATGAGCAGTTCTTC.

J is TRBJ2-4 and V is TRBV7-8; 10 bases fit TRBD1. The DNA end is a closer match to TRBJ2-7, so the J assignment may be wrong. Germline V gene lookup returns CDR1 SGHVS and CDR2 FQNEAQ. The CDR3 contains 15 residues. CDR3 bases: TGTGCCAGCAGCCCGAGGGGACAGGGGATATACGAGCAGTACTTC. It translates to CASSPRGQGIYEQYF.

This clonotype is medium-sized within its sample. This chain joins TRBV6-1 and TRBJ1-2; 7 bases fit TRBD1. Germline V gene lookup returns CDR1 MNHNS and CDR2 SASEGT. The V segment lost 7 bases and the J segment 4 bases; nucleotides outside the gene matches: 12. The CDR3 is 15 amino acids. The chain's CDR3 is CASKEGGGLIYGYTF. For the CDR3, the DNA is TGTGCCAGCAAAGAAGGGGGCGGCCTTATCTATGGCTACACCTTC.

As regards this clonotype: One end of the junction varies from germline; a read error may be responsible. This chain joins TRBV7-2 and TRBJ1-1; 8 bases map to TRBD1. This CDR3 has 16 amino acids. Germline loops: CDR1 SGHTA, CDR2 FQGNSA. The CDR3 is CASSLGGQGSGGELYF. The CDR3 nucleotides read TGTGCCAGCAGCTTAGGAGGACAGGGTTCGGGCGGGGAGCTGTATTTT.